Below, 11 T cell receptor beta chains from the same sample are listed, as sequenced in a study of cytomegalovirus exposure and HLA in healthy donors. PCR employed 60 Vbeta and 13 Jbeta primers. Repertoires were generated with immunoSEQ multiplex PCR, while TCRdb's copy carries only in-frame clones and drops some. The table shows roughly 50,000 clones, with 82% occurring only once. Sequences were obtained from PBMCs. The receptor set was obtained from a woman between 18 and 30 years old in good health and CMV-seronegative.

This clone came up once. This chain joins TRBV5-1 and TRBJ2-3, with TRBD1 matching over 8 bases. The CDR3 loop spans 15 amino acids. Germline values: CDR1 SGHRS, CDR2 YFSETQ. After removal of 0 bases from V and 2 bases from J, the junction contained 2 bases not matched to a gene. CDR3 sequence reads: CASSLGQGPTDTQYF. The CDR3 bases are TGCGCCAGCAGCTTGGGACAGGGGCCCACAGATACGCAGTATTTT.

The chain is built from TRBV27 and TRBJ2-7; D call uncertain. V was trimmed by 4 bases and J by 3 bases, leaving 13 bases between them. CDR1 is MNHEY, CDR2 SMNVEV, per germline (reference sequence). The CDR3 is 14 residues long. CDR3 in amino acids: CASSSAGYIYEQYF. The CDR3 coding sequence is TGTGCCAGCAGTTCCGCCGGTTATATCTACGAGCAGTACTTC.

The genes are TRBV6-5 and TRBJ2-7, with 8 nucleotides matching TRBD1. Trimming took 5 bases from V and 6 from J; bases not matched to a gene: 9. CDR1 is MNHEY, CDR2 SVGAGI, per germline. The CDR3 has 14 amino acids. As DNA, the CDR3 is TGTGCCAGCAGTAACACGGACAGGGTGGCCGAGCAGTACTTC. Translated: CASSNTDRVAEQYF.

CDR3: CASSLAGEPDTQYF. The CDR3 DNA sequence: TGTGCCAGCTCACTAGCGGGAGAGCCAGATACGCAGTATTTT. This rearrangement joins TRBV18 to TRBJ2-3; TRBD2 aligns across 9 bases. With 4 bases clipped from V and 4 bases from J, the junction kept 3 bases outside the gene matches. The CDR3 length is 14 residues. The V gene's germline CDR1 is KGHSH and CDR2 LQKENI.

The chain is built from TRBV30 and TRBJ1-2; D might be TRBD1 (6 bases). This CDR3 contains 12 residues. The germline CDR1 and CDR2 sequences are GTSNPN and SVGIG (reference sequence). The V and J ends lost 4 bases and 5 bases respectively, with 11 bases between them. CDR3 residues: CAWNSGAYGYTF. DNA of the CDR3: TGTGCCTGGAATTCAGGGGCTTATGGCTACACCTTC.

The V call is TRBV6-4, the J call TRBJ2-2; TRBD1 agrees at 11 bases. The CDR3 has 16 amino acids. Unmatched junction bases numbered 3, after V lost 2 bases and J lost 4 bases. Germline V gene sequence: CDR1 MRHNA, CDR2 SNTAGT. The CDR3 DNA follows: TGTGCCAGCAGTGACGGCGGGACAGGGGGCACCGGGGAGCTGTTTTTT. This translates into CASSDGGTGGTGELFF.

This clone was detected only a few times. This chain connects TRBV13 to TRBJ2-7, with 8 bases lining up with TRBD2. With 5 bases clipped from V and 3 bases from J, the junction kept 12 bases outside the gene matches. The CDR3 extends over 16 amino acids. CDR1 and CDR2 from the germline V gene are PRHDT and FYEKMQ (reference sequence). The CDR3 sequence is CASSPLRTSGFYEQYF. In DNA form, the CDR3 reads TGTGCCAGCAGCCCTCTCCGCACTAGCGGATTCTACGAGCAGTACTTC.

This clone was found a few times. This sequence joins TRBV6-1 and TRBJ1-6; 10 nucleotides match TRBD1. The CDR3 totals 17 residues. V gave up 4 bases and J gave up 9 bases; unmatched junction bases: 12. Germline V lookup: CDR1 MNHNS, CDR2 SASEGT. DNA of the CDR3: TGTGCCAGCAGTGCAGGGGGATGGGACAGGGGAGGTTCACCCCTCCACTTT. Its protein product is CASSAGGWDRGGSPLHF.

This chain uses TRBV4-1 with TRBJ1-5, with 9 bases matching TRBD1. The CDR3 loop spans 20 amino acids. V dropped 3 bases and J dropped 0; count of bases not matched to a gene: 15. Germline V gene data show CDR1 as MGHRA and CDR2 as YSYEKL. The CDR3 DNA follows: TGCGCCAGCAGCCAGTACCCCAAGACGGGACAGGGCTATAGCAATCAGCCCCAGCATTTT. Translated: CASSQYPKTGQGYSNQPQHF.

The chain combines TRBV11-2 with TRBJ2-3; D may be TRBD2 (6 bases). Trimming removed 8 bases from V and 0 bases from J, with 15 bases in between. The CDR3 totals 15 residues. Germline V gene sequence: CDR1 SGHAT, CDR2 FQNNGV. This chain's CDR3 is CASGAGRTSTDTQYF. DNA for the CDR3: TGTGCCAGCGGTGCGGGGAGAACTAGCACAGATACGCAGTATTTT.

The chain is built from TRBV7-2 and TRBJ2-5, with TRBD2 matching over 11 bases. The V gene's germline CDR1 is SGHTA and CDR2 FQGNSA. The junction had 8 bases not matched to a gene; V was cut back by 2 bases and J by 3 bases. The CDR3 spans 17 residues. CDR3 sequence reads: CASSLRPSGLAEETQYF. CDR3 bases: TGTGCCAGCAGCTTAAGACCATCGGGACTAGCGGAAGAGACCCAGTACTTC.